This passage covers 22 T cell receptor beta chains from one sample sequenced in a study of T cells after somatic rescue of genetic block. Measured with immunoSEQ multiplex PCR; TCRdb has only the in-frame clones, and not every one. The sample carries about 15,000 clones, about 70% recorded once. The sequenced material came from peripheral blood mononuclear cells (PBMCs). These TCRs come from a man aged 18 to 30.

The chain links TRBV18 to TRBJ2-5; possible D gene TRBD1, 6 bases. The J call may be mistaken, given a closer DNA end match to TRBJ2-7. The CDR3 runs 12 residues. Germline V gene data show CDR1 as KGHSH and CDR2 as LQKENI. The CDR3 region is CASSPNRVEQYF. The CDR3 DNA is TGTGCCAGCTCACCGAACAGGGTCGAGCAGTACTTC.

The rearrangement joins TRBV9 to TRBJ2-2; D uncertain. Germline V gene sequence: CDR1 SGDLS, CDR2 YYNGEE. CDR3 length: 14 amino acids. With 0 bases removed from V and 3 bases from J, the gap between germline ends came to 6 bases. CDR3 bases: TGTGCCAGCAGCGTAGAACAGCACACCGGGGAGCTGTTTTTT. It encodes CASSVEQHTGELFF.

The chain combines TRBV6-5 with TRBJ2-6; 7 positions agree with TRBD2. Looked up from germline, CDR1 is MNHEY and CDR2 is SVGAGI. V lost 2 bases, J lost 2 bases, and 3 bases stayed unmatched. The CDR3 is 16 amino acids. CDR3 sequence: CASSYGGLAGANVLTF. The CDR3 bases are TGTGCCAGCAGTTACGGTGGACTAGCTGGGGCCAACGTCCTGACTTTC.

The chain combines TRBV7-9 with TRBJ1-2; D is unclear. This CDR3 spans 16 amino acids. Germline CDR1 is SEHNR and CDR2 is FQNEAQ (reference sequence). V was shortened by 4 bases and J by 2 bases, with 17 bases between the two germline ends. The CDR3 coding sequence is TGTGCCAGCAGCTCCAATCTTGACCAGCGGAACTATGGCTACACCTTC. It translates to CASSSNLDQRNYGYTF. Complete variable domain (other parts from reference TRBV7-9 and TRBJ1-2): DTGVSQNPRHKITKRGQNVTFRCDPISEHNRLYWYRQTLGQGPEFLTYFQNEAQLEKSRLLSDRFSAERPKGSFSTLEIQRTEQGDSAMYLCASSSNLDQRNYGYTFGSGTRLTVV.

This chain connects TRBV2 to TRBJ2-5; D call uncertain. Trimming removed 4 bases at V and 1 base at J, with 10 bases between. The CDR3 loop spans 14 amino acids. The germline V gene encodes CDR1 SNHLY and CDR2 FYNNEI. This chain's CDR3 is CASSAVAVQETQYF. DNA of the CDR3: TGTGCCAGCAGTGCGGTGGCAGTCCAAGAGACCCAGTACTTC.

The chain recombines TRBV20-1 with TRBJ2-7; D is possibly TRBD2 (5 bases). Trimming removed 7 bases at V and 7 bases at J, with 11 bases between. Germline V gene sequence: CDR1 DFQATT, CDR2 SNEGSKA (reference sequence). The CDR3 length is 10 residues. CDR3 residues: CSGTSGEQYF. The CDR3 nucleotides read TGCAGTGGGACCTCGGGAGAGCAGTACTTC.

This chain uses TRBV30 with TRBJ1-5; no definite D call. The germline V gene has CDR1 GTSNPN and CDR2 SVGIG (reference sequence). V lost 0 bases and J lost 4, with 7 bases in between. The CDR3 spans 13 residues. CDR3 sequence reads: CAWSVSVNQPQHF. The CDR3 DNA reads TGTGCCTGGAGTGTATCCGTGAATCAGCCCCAGCATTTT. The entire variable domain, with the rest obtained from reference TRBV30 and TRBJ1-5, is as follows: SQTIHQWPATLVQPVGSPLSLECTVEGTSNPNLYWYRQAAGRGLQLLFYSVGIGQISSEVPQNLSASRPQDRQFILSSKKLLLSDSGFYLCAWSVSVNQPQHFGDGTRLSIL.

The rearrangement joins TRBV18 to TRBJ2-5; D gene unclear. The CDR3 is made up of 13 amino acids. Trimming took 2 bases from V and 2 from J, leaving 6 bases between them. The germline V gene has CDR1 KGHSH and CDR2 LQKENI. The CDR3 protein is CASSPWGQETQYF. CDR3 DNA sequence: TGTGCCAGCTCACCATGGGGACAAGAGACCCAGTACTTC.

The J gene is TRBJ2-2, the V gene TRBV19, with D perhaps TRBD1 or TRBD2 (5 bases each). Germline CDR1 reads LNHDA; CDR2 reads SQIVND (reference sequence). V gave up 5 bases and J gave up 1 base, with 11 bases separating them. The CDR3 consists of 15 residues. CDR3 amino acids: CASSPRGENTGELFF. CDR3 coding DNA: TGTGCCAGTAGTCCCCGAGGGGAGAACACCGGGGAGCTGTTTTTT.

The CDR3 loop reads CASFSGASTDTQYF. CDR3 nucleotides: TGTGCCAGCTTCAGCGGGGCTAGCACAGATACGCAGTATTTT. This chain links TRBV18 with TRBJ2-3; TRBD2 matches at 7 bases. The CDR3 sequence is 14 residues long. J gave up 0 bases and V 7 bases, and 4 bases lay outside the gene matches. CDR1 and CDR2 (germline): KGHSH, LQKENI.

V and J are TRBV9 and TRBJ2-1; tentatively, D is TRBD1 (6 bases). This CDR3 has 13 amino acids. V lost 0 bases and J lost 8, with 9 bases in between. Per germline, CDR1 SGDLS and CDR2 YYNGEE. The CDR3 protein is CASSVGPGDEQFF. In DNA form, the CDR3 reads TGTGCCAGCAGCGTAGGGCCAGGGGATGAGCAGTTCTTC.

The chain recombines TRBV10-3 with TRBJ2-3; 7 bases match TRBD1. With V trimmed by 4 bases and J by 4 bases, 2 bases remained unmatched. Germline-derived CDR1 and CDR2 are ENHRY and SYGVKD. CDR3 length: 13 residues. In nucleotides, the CDR3 is TGTGCCATCAGTGGACAGGGCCCAGATACGCAGTATTTT. It codes for CAISGQGPDTQYF.

V usage is TRBV5-1 and J usage is TRBJ2-3; 15 bases line up with TRBD2. V lost 4 bases to trimming and J lost 2 bases; unmatched junction nucleotides: 2. The V gene's germline CDR1 is SGHRS and CDR2 YFSETQ. The CDR3 loop spans 16 amino acids. The CDR3 region is CASSGTSGGLTDTQYF. DNA of the CDR3: TGCGCCAGCAGCGGGACTAGCGGGGGGCTCACAGATACGCAGTATTTT. The whole variable domain, filled in from reference TRBV5-1 and TRBJ2-3, reads KAGVTQTPRYLIKTRGQQVTLSCSPISGHRSVSWYQQTPGQGLQFLFEYFSETQRNKGNFPGRFSGRQFSNSRSEMNVSTLELGDSALYLCASSGTSGGLTDTQYFGPGTRLTVL.

The chain links TRBV25-1 to TRBJ2-1; 12 nucleotides align to TRBD2. Germline trimming cut 5 bases from V and 7 bases from J; bases unmatched to any gene: 9. The CDR3 consists of 16 residues. CDR1 and CDR2 from the germline V gene are MGHDK and SYGVNS. The CDR3 reads CASSTPRTSGMNEQFF. The DNA for the CDR3 is TGTGCCAGCAGTACGCCACGGACTAGCGGGATGAATGAGCAGTTCTTC.

The sample holds a few counts of this clone. The J gene is TRBJ2-3, the V gene TRBV10-2, with D possibly matching TRBD2 (6 bases). The V gene lost 6 bases and the J gene lost 0 bases, with 13 bases spanning the gap. The germline gives CDR1 WSHSY, CDR2 SAAADI. The CDR3 sequence is 15 residues long. CDR3 region: CASSLSGTSTDTQYF. DNA for the CDR3: TGCGCCAGCAGCTTATCCGGGACTAGCACAGATACGCAGTATTTT.

This chain connects TRBV7-2 to TRBJ2-7; TRBD1 aligns across 11 bases. Germline CDR1 is SGHTA and CDR2 is FQGNSA. This CDR3 contains 15 residues. V lost 1 base and J lost 4; bases outside the gene matches: 3. CDR3 sequence reads: CASSLGTGGRYEQYF. For the CDR3, the DNA is TGTGCCAGCAGCTTAGGGACAGGGGGCAGGTACGAGCAGTACTTC.

The chain employs TRBV5-5 and TRBJ1-1; no reliable D call. V was pared by 3 bases and J by 11 bases, with 17 bases between. Germline CDR1 is SGHKS and CDR2 is YYEKEE (reference sequence). The CDR3 totals 13 residues. The CDR3 reads CASSSGPGPVAFF. CDR3 sequence (DNA): TGTGCCAGCAGCTCCGGTCCCGGCCCTGTGGCTTTCTTT.

This sequence joins TRBV7-2 and TRBJ2-5, with unresolved D. Trimming removed 1 base at V and 3 bases at J, with 15 bases between. The germline gives CDR1 SGHTA, CDR2 FQGNSA. CDR3 length equals 16 residues. The CDR3 loop reads CASSLGSALRKETQYF. In DNA form, the CDR3 reads TGTGCCAGCAGCTTAGGGTCGGCCCTCAGAAAAGAGACCCAGTACTTC.

The chain links TRBV19 to TRBJ1-2; 8 bases line up with TRBD1. The CDR3 loop spans 13 amino acids. The J segment lost 8 bases and the V segment lost 6 bases, leaving 8 bases of the junction unmatched. Germline V CDR1 and CDR2: LNHDA, SQIVND (reference sequence). The CDR3 here is CASSPQGAGGYTF. The CDR3 DNA reads as TGTGCCAGTAGCCCTCAGGGGGCAGGAGGCTACACCTTC. The whole variable domain, remainder taken from reference TRBV19 and TRBJ1-2, is DGGITQSPKYLFRKEGQNVTLSCEQNLNHDAMYWYRQDPGQGLRLIYYSQIVNDFQKGDIAEGYSVSREKKESFPLTVTSAQKNPTAFYLCASSPQGAGGYTFGSGTRLTVV.

The V call is TRBV18, the J call TRBJ2-3; no definite D call. Germline CDR1 and CDR2: KGHSH and LQKENI. V dropped 2 bases and J dropped 1 base, with 4 bases sitting between them. The length of the CDR3 is 13 residues. The CDR3 region has the DNA TGTGCCAGCTCACCAGGGCGCACAGATACGCAGTATTTT. This encodes CASSPGRTDTQYF.

The rearrangement joins TRBV2 to TRBJ2-2; 11 bases match TRBD1. The CDR3 is 15 residues long. Germline V gene sequence: CDR1 SNHLY, CDR2 FYNNEI. V shed 8 bases and J 9 bases; nucleotides not matched to a gene: 11. CDR3 in amino acids: CASQTGTGGKRELFF. DNA of the CDR3: TGTGCCAGCCAGACCGGGACAGGGGGTAAGAGGGAGCTGTTTTTT.

This chain connects TRBV10-3 to TRBJ2-1, with TRBD2 matching 9 bases. V was clipped by 7 bases and J by 7 bases; unmatched bases: 8. There are 14 residues in the CDR3. CDR1 and CDR2 from the germline V gene are ENHRY and SYGVKD. CDR3 nucleotides: TGTGCCATCATGGGGACTAGCCAATGGAATGAGCAGTTCTTC. Amino acid sequence: CAIMGTSQWNEQFF.